This entry describes one TCR beta chain. The antigen remains unidentified. This sample is part of a study of vaccination effects on CD4 cells after COVID-19. Study background: A median of 72 days separated the second dose and sampling.

After around 10 days in culture, the CD4+ T cells were isolated. Participants each got two BNT162b2 or mRNA-1273 vaccine doses. There are 13 residues in the CDR3. Germline V gene data show CDR1 as KGHSH and CDR2 as LQKENI. The V and J ends lost 5 bases and 4 bases respectively, with 9 bases between them. Generated by immunoSEQ multiplex PCR, the TCRdb table keeps only in-frame clones and is missing some. In the table there are about 40,000 clones, around 71% of which are singletons. The receptor was derived from a human donor who received a COVID-19 vaccine. This specimen was CD4+ T cells from PBMCs cultured without peptide, taken after COVID-19 vaccination. The rearrangement uses TRBV18 and TRBJ1-3; no clear D gene. The CDR3 region has the DNA TGTGCCAGCTCAAGTATACAGGGAAACACCATATATTTT. Protein: CASSSIQGNTIYF.